What follows describes a single TCR beta chain. Here immunoSEQ multiplex PCR was the method, and the copy in TCRdb shows in-frame clones only, minus some. The table has over 95,000 clones, approximately 89% seen once. These data are taken from a study of T cell responses to AZD1222 COVID-19 vaccine. From germline, CDR1 is KGHSH and CDR2 LQKENI. This CDR3 region has 14 residues. V was clipped by 3 bases and J by 3 bases, with 12 bases between them. This specimen consisted of peripheral blood, obtained on day 0 of AZD1222 vaccination. The chain couples TRBV18 to TRBJ2-7, with D perhaps matching TRBD1 (5 bases). This TCR came from an adult in good health. CDR3 in amino acids: CASSPKAGYYEQYF. For the CDR3, the DNA is TGTGCCAGCTCACCGAAGGCAGGGTACTACGAGCAGTACTTC.